The 7 T cell receptor beta chains listed next were all sequenced from one sample in a study of blood T cell repertoires in COVID-19. Assay: immunoSEQ multiplex PCR; the TCRdb copy retains only in-frame clones and omits some. Counted here are 150,000 to 200,000 clones, around nine tenths occurring once; the ten biggest clones make up around 3.5%. The sample taken for sequencing was peripheral blood. The receptors were gathered from a man between 65 and 85 years old with acute or convalescent COVID-19.

The V and J genes are TRBV14 and TRBJ2-7; 8 nucleotides match TRBD2. The germline CDR1 and CDR2 sequences are SGHDN and FVKESK. The CDR3 totals 14 residues. The junction had 3 bases not matched to a gene; V was cut back by 1 base and J by 4 bases. CDR3 sequence: CASSQGAGGYEQYF. The DNA for the CDR3 is TGTGCCAGCAGCCAAGGGGCGGGGGGATACGAGCAGTACTTC.

The chain employs TRBV27 and TRBJ2-7; 9 bases fit TRBD2. This CDR3 comprises 16 residues. Per the germline V gene, CDR1 is MNHEY and CDR2 is SMNVEV (reference sequence). Trimming cost V 5 bases and J 5 bases; bases outside gene matches: 13. CDR3 nucleotide sequence: TGTGCCAGCAGTGCGAGCCCCGGGACTAGCTTAAACGAGCAGTACTTC. It translates to CASSASPGTSLNEQYF.

The gene calls are TRBV24-1 and TRBJ1-5; 7 bases map to TRBD1. Trimming at V came to 2 bases and at J to 6 bases, leaving 0 bases not matched to a gene. Germline V gives CDR1 KGHDR, CDR2 SFDVKD. This CDR3 is built from 13 residues. DNA for the CDR3: TGTGCCACCAGTGATTCAGGGGGTCAGCCCCAGCATTTT. Its translation is CATSDSGGQPQHF.

V is TRBV10-3 and J is TRBJ2-1, with a tentative D call TRBD2 (5 bases). The CDR3 loop spans 13 amino acids. V was cut by 5 bases and J by 12 bases, with 17 bases left in between. Germline CDR1 is ENHRY and CDR2 is SYGVKD. CDR3: CAISHNPNGMQFF. CDR3 sequence (DNA): TGTGCCATCAGTCATAACCCCAACGGGATGCAGTTCTTC.

The chain carries TRBV6-5 and TRBJ1-2; TRBD1 might be the D (5 bases). V was shortened by 4 bases and J by 2 bases, with 8 bases between the two germline ends. The germline CDR1 and CDR2 sequences are MNHEY and SVGAGI. CDR3 size: 13 residues. Here the CDR3 DNA reads TGTGCCAGCAGTTTCGACAGCAACTATGGCTACACCTTC. This gives the protein CASSFDSNYGYTF.

The rearrangement uses TRBV6-5 and TRBJ1-6; D remains unclear. The germline V gene encodes CDR1 MNHEY and CDR2 SVGAGI. Trimming left V 8 bases short and J 6 bases short, with 11 bases between. The CDR3 length is 13 residues. The CDR3 coding sequence is TGTGCCAGCTTCCCCAGTCTTAATTCACCCCTCCACTTT. Protein sequence: CASFPSLNSPLHF.

The V and J genes are TRBV19 and TRBJ1-4; 7 bases fit TRBD1. The V gene end was trimmed by 8 bases and the J gene end by 7 bases; junction bases not matched to a gene: 16. The CDR3 sequence is 16 residues long. The germline CDR1 and CDR2 sequences are LNHDA and SQIVND (reference sequence). CDR3 residues: CASSAFSGQGGEKLFF. In DNA form, the CDR3 reads TGTGCCAGTTCCGCCTTTTCTGGGCAGGGGGGTGAAAAACTGTTTTTT. Complete variable domain (other parts from reference TRBV19 and TRBJ1-4): DGGITQSPKYLFRKEGQNVTLSCEQNLNHDAMYWYRQDPGQGLRLIYYSQIVNDFQKGDIAEGYSVSREKKESFPLTVTSAQKNPTAFYLCASSAFSGQGGEKLFFGSGTQLSVL.